This is a list of T cell receptor beta chains from one sample in a study of T and B cells in COVID-19 patients. Using its own MiXCR run on the multiplex PCR reads, TCRdb lists one record per CDR3 protein. The sample lists about 18,000 distinct CDR3 sequences; 36% were seen once. Sequencing was performed on blood. The receptors were sampled from a human donor with active COVID-19. The CDR3 runs from the conserved cysteine through the conserved F or W. A D gene is named only where the DNA matches it firmly. Clone size is stated in some rows and not others, as once, few, many or a class when expanded.

TRBV6-4	TRBJ2-2	medium-sized	15	TRBD2	CASSEVAGYTGELFF	TGTGCCAGCAGTGAAGTAGCGGGGTACACCGGGGAGCTGTTTTTT
TRBV5-4	TRBJ2-5	NA	16	TRBD1	CASSATPGQGGKTQYF	TGTGCCAGCAGCGCAACCCCGGGACAGGGAGGGAAGACCCAGTACTTC
TRBV13	TRBJ2-2	few	16	TRBD1	CASSLPGTGVTGELFF	TGTGCCAGCAGCTTACCCGGGACAGGGGTCACCGGGGAGCTGTTTTTT
TRBV5-5	TRBJ2-7	few	14	NA	CASSLQQGRYEQYF	TGTGCCAGCAGCTTGCAACAGGGTCGCTACGAGCAGTACTTC
TRBV4-2	TRBJ1-1	NA	14	NA	CASSQGWGVSEAFF	TGTGCCAGCAGCCAGGGGTGGGGGGTCTCTGAAGCTTTCTTT
TRBV6-5	TRBJ2-7	once	14	NA	CASSTTEYAYEQYF	TGTGCCAGCAGTACGACAGAATATGCCTACGAGCAGTACTTC
TRBV18	TRBJ2-2	few	16	NA	CASSPIRGRETGELFF	TGTGCCAGCTCACCAATTAGAGGAAGGGAGACCGGGGAGCTGTTTTTT
TRBV11-2	TRBJ1-1	NA	15	NA	CASSFSGGLGTEAFF	TGTGCCAGCAGCTTCTCGGGGGGTTTGGGCACTGAAGCTTTCTTT
TRBV19	TRBJ2-3	medium-sized	15	NA	CASSIGGTAKDTQYF	TGTGCCAGTAGTATTGGTGGGACCGCAAAAGATACGCAGTATTTT
TRBV20-1	TRBJ2-3	once	14	NA	CSARRSGSTDTQYF	TGCAGTGCTAGAAGGTCGGGGAGCACAGATACGCAGTATTTT